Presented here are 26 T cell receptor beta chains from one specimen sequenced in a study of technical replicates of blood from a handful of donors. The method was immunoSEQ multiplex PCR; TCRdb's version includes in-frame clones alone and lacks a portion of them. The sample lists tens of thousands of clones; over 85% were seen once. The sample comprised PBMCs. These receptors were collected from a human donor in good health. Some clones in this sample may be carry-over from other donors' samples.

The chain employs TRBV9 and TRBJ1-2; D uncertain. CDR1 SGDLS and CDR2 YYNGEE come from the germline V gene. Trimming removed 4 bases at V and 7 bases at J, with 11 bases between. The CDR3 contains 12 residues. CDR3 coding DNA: TGTGCCAGCAGCCCAGGAACCTCTGGCTACACCTTC. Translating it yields CASSPGTSGYTF.

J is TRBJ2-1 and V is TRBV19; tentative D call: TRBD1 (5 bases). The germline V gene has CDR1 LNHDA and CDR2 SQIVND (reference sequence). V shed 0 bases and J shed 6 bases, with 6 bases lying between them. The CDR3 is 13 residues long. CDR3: CASSIDQGNEQFF. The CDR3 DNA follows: TGTGCCAGTAGTATAGACCAGGGCAATGAGCAGTTCTTC. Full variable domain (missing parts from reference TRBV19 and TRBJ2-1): DGGITQSPKYLFRKEGQNVTLSCEQNLNHDAMYWYRQDPGQGLRLIYYSQIVNDFQKGDIAEGYSVSREKKESFPLTVTSAQKNPTAFYLCASSIDQGNEQFFGPGTRLTVL.

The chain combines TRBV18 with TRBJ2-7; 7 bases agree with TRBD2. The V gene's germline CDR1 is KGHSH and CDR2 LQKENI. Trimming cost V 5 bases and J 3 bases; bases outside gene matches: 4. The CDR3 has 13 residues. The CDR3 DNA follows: TGTGCCAGCTCATCAGGACTAGTCTACGAGCAGTACTTC. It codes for CASSSGLVYEQYF.

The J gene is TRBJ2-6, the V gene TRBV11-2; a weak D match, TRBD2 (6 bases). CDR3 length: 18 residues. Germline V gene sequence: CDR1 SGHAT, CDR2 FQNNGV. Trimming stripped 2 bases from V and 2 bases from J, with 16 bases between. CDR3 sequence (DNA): TGTGCCAGCAGCTTAAACGGGCAGGGAGGTCCTGGGGCCAACGTCCTGACTTTC. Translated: CASSLNGQGGPGANVLTF.

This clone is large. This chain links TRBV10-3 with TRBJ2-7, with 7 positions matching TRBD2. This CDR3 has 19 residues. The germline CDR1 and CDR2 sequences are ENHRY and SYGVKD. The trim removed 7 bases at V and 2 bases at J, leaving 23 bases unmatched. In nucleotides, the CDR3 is TGTGCCATCAATGGGGGAGGGAAGGTCGGTTTGCGGGTAACCTACGAGCAGTACTTC. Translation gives CAINGGGKVGLRVTYEQYF.

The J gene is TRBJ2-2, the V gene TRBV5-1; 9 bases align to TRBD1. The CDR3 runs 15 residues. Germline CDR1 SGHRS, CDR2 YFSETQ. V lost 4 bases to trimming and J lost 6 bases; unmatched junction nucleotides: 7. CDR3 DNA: TGCGCCAGCAGCCCCCAAGGACAGGGGTCCGGGGAGCTGTTTTTT. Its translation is CASSPQGQGSGELFF.

CDR3 in amino acids: CSQGGETEAFF. Written as DNA, the CDR3 is TGCAGTCAGGGAGGGGAGACTGAAGCTTTCTTT. The chain carries TRBV20-1 and TRBJ1-1; the D gene is possibly TRBD1 (5 bases). V lost 8 bases and J lost 5, with 12 bases in between. This CDR3 has 11 amino acids. CDR1 is DFQATT, CDR2 SNEGSKA, per germline (reference sequence).

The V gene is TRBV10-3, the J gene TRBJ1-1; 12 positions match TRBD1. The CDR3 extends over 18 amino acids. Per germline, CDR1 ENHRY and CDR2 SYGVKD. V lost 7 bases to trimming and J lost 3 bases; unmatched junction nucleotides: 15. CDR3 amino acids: CAINPGGTGGEPYTEAFF. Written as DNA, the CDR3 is TGTGCCATCAACCCGGGAGGGACAGGGGGCGAACCTTACACTGAAGCTTTCTTT.

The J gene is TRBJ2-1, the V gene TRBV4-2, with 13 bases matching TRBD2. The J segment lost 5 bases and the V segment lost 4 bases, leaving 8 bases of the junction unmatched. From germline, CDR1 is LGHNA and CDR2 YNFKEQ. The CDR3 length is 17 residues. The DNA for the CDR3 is TGTGCCAGCAGCCTAGAAGGACTAGCGGGAGAGGACAATGAGCAGTTCTTC. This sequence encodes CASSLEGLAGEDNEQFF.

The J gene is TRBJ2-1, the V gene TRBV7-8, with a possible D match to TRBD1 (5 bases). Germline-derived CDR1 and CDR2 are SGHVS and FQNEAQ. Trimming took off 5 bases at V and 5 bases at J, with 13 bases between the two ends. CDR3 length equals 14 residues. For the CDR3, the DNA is TGTGCCAGCAGCCTCACCGACAGTAACAATGAGCAGTTCTTC. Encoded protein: CASSLTDSNNEQFF.

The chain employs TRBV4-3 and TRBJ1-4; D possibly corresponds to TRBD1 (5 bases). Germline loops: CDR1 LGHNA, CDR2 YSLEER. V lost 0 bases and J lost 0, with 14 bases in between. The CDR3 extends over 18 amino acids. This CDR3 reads CASSQDGSGPATNEKLFF. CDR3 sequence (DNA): TGCGCCAGCAGCCAAGATGGTTCAGGGCCAGCAACTAATGAAAAACTGTTTTTT.

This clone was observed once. In nucleotides, the CDR3 is TGCGCCAGCAGCCAAGAGTATACAGGGACGGGAACCATATATTTT. It codes for CASSQEYTGTGTIYF. The gene calls are TRBV4-1 and TRBJ1-3; weak D call: TRBD1 (6 bases). The CDR3 is 15 residues long. Germline values: CDR1 MGHRA, CDR2 YSYEKL. V was pared by 0 bases and J by 10 bases, with 16 bases between.

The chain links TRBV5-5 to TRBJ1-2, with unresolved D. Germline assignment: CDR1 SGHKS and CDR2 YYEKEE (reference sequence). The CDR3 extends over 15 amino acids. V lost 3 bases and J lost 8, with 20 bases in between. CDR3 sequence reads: CASSSSGPGLGGYTF. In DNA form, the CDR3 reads TGTGCCAGCAGCTCGTCCGGGCCGGGATTAGGAGGCTACACCTTC.

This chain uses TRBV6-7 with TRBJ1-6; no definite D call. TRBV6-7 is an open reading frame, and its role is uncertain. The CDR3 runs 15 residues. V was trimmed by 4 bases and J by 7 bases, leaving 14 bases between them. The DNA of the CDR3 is TGTGCCAGCAGTTTTTTTCTTTTGAGGAATTCACCCCTCCACTTT. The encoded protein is CASSFFLLRNSPLHF.

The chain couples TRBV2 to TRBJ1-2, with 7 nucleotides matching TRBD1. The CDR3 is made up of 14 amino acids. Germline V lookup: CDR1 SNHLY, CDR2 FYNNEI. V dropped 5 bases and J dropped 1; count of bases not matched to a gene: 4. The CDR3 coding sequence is TGTGCCAGCAGTCCGGGACAGCTTAACTATGGCTACACCTTC. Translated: CASSPGQLNYGYTF.

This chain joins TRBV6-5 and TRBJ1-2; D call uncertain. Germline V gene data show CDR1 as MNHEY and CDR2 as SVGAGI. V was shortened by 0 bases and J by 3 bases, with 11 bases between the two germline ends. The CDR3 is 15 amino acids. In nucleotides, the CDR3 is TGTGCCAGCAGTTACTCGTCCGGGAGGTACTATGGCTACACCTTC. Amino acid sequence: CASSYSSGRYYGYTF.

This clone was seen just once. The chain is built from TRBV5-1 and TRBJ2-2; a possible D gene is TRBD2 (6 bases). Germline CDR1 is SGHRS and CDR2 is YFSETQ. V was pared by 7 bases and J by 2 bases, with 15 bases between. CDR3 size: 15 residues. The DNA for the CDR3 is TGCGCCAGCCGACGTGTTAGCGGTAACACCGGGGAGCTGTTTTTT. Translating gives CASRRVSGNTGELFF.

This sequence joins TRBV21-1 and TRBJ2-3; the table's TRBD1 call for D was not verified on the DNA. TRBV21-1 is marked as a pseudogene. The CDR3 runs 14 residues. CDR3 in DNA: TGTGCCAGCAGCAAAGGACAAAACACAGATACGCAGTATTTT. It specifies CASSKGQNTDTQYF.

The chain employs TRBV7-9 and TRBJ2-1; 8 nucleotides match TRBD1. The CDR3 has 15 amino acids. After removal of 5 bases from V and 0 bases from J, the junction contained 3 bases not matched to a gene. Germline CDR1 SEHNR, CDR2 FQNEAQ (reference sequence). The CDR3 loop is CASSHGQGSYNEQFF. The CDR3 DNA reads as TGTGCCAGCAGCCATGGACAGGGCTCCTACAATGAGCAGTTCTTC.

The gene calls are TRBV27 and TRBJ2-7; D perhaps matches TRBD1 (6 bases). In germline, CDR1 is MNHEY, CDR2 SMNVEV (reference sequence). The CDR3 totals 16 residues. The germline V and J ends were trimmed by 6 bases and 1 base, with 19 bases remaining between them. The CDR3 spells CASSHRRTEGSYEQYF. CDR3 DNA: TGTGCCAGCAGCCACCGGAGGACAGAAGGGTCCTACGAGCAGTACTTC.

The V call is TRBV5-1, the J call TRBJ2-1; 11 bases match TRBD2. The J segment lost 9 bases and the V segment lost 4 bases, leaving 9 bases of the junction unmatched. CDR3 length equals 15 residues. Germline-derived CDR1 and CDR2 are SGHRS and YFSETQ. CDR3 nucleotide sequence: TGCGCCAGCAGCATATTAGCGGGGGGGCCAGGTGAGCAGTTCTTC. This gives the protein CASSILAGGPGEQFF.

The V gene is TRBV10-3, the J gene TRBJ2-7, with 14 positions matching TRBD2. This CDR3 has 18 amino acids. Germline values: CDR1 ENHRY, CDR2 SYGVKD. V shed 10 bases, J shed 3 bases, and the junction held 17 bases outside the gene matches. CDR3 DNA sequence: TGTGCCAGCGCCTTGGGGACTAGCGGGGGCTCTAAGCTCTACGAGCAGTACTTC. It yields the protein CASALGTSGGSKLYEQYF.

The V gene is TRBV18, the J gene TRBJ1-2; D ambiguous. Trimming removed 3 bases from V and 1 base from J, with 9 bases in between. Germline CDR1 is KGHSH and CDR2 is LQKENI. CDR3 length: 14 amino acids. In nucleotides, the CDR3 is TGTGCCAGCTCACCCTCCCGGGTTAACTATGGCTACACCTTC. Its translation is CASSPSRVNYGYTF.

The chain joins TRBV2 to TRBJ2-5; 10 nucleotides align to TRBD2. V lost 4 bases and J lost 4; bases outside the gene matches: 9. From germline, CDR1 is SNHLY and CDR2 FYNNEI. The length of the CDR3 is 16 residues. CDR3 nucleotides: TGTGCCAGCAGTGCGGGTGGACTAGCGGTCGGAGAGACCCAGTACTTC. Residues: CASSAGGLAVGETQYF. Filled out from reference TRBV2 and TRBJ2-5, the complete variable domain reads EPEVTQTPSHQVTQMGQEVILRCVPISNHLYFYWYRQILGQKVEFLVSFYNNEISEKSEIFDDQFSVERPDGSNFTLKIRSTKLEDSAMYFCASSAGGLAVGETQYFGPGTRLLVL.

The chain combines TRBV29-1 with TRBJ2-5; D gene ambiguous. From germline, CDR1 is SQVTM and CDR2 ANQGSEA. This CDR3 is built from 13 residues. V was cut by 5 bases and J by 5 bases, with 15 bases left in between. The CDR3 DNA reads TGCAGCGTTAGAGGTCCCTCGTTGGAGACCCAGTACTTC. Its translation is CSVRGPSLETQYF.

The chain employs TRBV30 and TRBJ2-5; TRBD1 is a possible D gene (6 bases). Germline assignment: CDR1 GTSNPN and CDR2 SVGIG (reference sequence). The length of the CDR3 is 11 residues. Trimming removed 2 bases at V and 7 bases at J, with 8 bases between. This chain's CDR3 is CAWSIQGTQYF. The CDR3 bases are TGTGCCTGGAGTATACAGGGGACCCAGTACTTC.